The next 15 T cell receptor beta chains were all read from a single sample in a study of blood T cell repertoires in COVID-19. Profiling relied on immunoSEQ multiplex PCR, and the TCRdb table lists in-frame clones only, not all of them. This sample yields about 210,000 clones, of which roughly 86% are seen a single time; 9.5% to 15% belongs to the top ten. Sequenced input: peripheral blood. The receptors come from a woman in her thirties or forties with acute or convalescent COVID-19.

This clone occurred a few times. J is TRBJ2-3 and V is TRBV3-1 (or the pseudogene TRBV3-2); 7 positions agree with TRBD2. The length of the CDR3 is 17 residues. CDR1 is LGHDT and CDR2 is YNNKEL in the germline V gene (reference sequence). V gave up 2 bases and J gave up 0 bases; unmatched junction bases: 8. The CDR3 region has the DNA TGTGCCAGCAGCCAATACGCGGTTAGCGGGAGCACAGATACGCAGTATTTT. Encoded protein: CASSQYAVSGSTDTQYF.

This chain links TRBV3-1 (or the pseudogene TRBV3-2) with TRBJ1-2; the D is unclear. There are 15 residues in the CDR3. Germline CDR1 and CDR2: LGHDT and YNNKEL (reference sequence). The V and J ends lost 1 base and 6 bases respectively, with 15 bases between them. CDR3 sequence reads: CASSQARSRVNGYTF. In nucleotides, the CDR3 is TGTGCCAGCAGCCAAGCAAGGAGTCGAGTTAATGGCTACACCTTC.

The rearrangement uses TRBV19 and TRBJ1-1; D gene ambiguous. The germline CDR1 and CDR2 sequences are LNHDA and SQIVND (reference sequence). The CDR3 length is 14 residues. Trimming took 1 base from V and 3 from J, leaving 9 bases between them. The CDR3 protein is CASSIGGEDTEAFF. Written as DNA, the CDR3 is TGTGCCAGTAGTATAGGCGGGGAGGACACTGAAGCTTTCTTT.

This chain connects TRBV7-6 to TRBJ2-3; tentative D call: TRBD2 (5 bases). Trimming took off 5 bases at V and 6 bases at J, with 6 bases between the two ends. The germline gives CDR1 SGHVS, CDR2 FNYEAQ. CDR3 length: 11 residues. The CDR3, as DNA: TGTGCCAGCAGCCGAGGGGATACGCAGTATTTT. This gives the protein CASSRGDTQYF. The whole variable domain, filled in from reference TRBV7-6 and TRBJ2-3, reads GAGVSQSPRYKVTKRGQDVALRCDPISGHVSLYWYRQALGQGPEFLTYFNYEAQQDKSGLPNDRFSAERPEGSISTLTIQRTEQRDSAMYRCASSRGDTQYFGPGTRLTVL.

Details on this clone: Other DNA sequences of this sample code for an identical CDR3. This chain uses TRBV30 with TRBJ1-2; 11 nucleotides line up with TRBD1. Germline V CDR1 and CDR2: GTSNPN, SVGIG (reference sequence). The V gene end was trimmed by 5 bases and the J gene end by 8 bases; junction bases not matched to a gene: 4. The CDR3 extends over 12 amino acids. The CDR3 bases are TGTGCCTGGGGACAGGGGGCTAGAGGCTACACCTTC. Translation gives CAWGQGARGYTF.

This clone showed up just a few times. This chain uses TRBV6-1 with TRBJ1-2, with D tentatively TRBD1 (6 bases). The V gene's germline CDR1 is MNHNS and CDR2 SASEGT. The length of the CDR3 is 16 residues. The V end was cut by 1 base, the J end by 4 bases, with 16 bases between. DNA of the CDR3: TGTGCCAGCAGTGAAGTTAGGGGGGGCAATAGCTATGGCTACACCTTC. As protein: CASSEVRGGNSYGYTF.

The chain recombines TRBV5-1 with TRBJ1-2, with TRBD1 as a possible D gene (6 bases). The V gene lost 0 bases and the J gene lost 8 bases, with 20 bases spanning the gap. CDR1 and CDR2 from the germline V gene are SGHRS and YFSETQ. The CDR3 runs 16 residues. CDR3 residues: CASSLEGQGIVGGYTF. The CDR3 nucleotides are TGCGCCAGCAGCTTGGAAGGTCAGGGGATCGTTGGGGGCTACACCTTC. The full variable domain, in which reference TRBV5-1 and TRBJ1-2 provide the parts outside the CDR3, is KAGVTQTPRYLIKTRGQQVTLSCSPISGHRSVSWYQQTPGQGLQFLFEYFSETQRNKGNFPGRFSGRQFSNSRSEMNVSTLELGDSALYLCASSLEGQGIVGGYTFGSGTRLTVV.

The rearrangement uses TRBV4-1 and TRBJ2-7, with a tentative D call TRBD2 (6 bases). CDR1 is MGHRA and CDR2 is YSYEKL in the germline V gene. V gave up 1 base and J gave up 3 bases, with 13 bases separating them. CDR3 length: 15 amino acids. CDR3 in amino acids: CASSQVQVGGYEQYF. DNA for the CDR3: TGCGCCAGCAGCCAAGTACAGGTGGGGGGCTACGAGCAGTACTTC.

This clone was counted a few times. V gene TRBV3-1 (or the pseudogene TRBV3-2) combines with J gene TRBJ2-3, with D hard to call. Germline CDR1 LGHDT, CDR2 YNNKEL (reference sequence). The V gene lost 6 bases and the J gene lost 0 bases, with 4 bases spanning the gap. CDR3 length: 12 amino acids. The CDR3 reads CASRSSTDTQYF. In DNA, the CDR3 is TGTGCCAGCAGAAGCAGCACAGATACGCAGTATTTT.

The V call is TRBV5-6, the J call TRBJ2-1; a weak D match, TRBD2 (6 bases). In germline, CDR1 is SGHDT, CDR2 YYEEEE. V lost 1 base, J lost 8 bases, and 16 bases lay in between. The CDR3 has 15 amino acids. The CDR3 region is CASSLPRVTGDEQFF. Written as DNA, the CDR3 is TGTGCCAGCAGCTTGCCAAGGGTAACGGGAGATGAGCAGTTCTTC.

This chain links TRBV14 with TRBJ2-2, with 8 bases matching TRBD1. Per the germline V gene, CDR1 is SGHDN and CDR2 is FVKESK. The J segment lost 7 bases and the V segment lost 4 bases, leaving 8 bases of the junction unmatched. This CDR3 is built from 15 residues. The CDR3 DNA reads TGTGCCAGCAGCCCGCGGACAGGGTATATCGGGGAGCTGTTTTTT. This codes for CASSPRTGYIGELFF.

The V gene is TRBV30, the J gene TRBJ2-6; D is perhaps TRBD2 (6 bases). The V end was cut by 4 bases, the J end by 0 bases, with 16 bases between. The CDR3 length is 17 residues. Germline lookup yields CDR1 GTSNPN and CDR2 SVGIG (reference sequence). The CDR3 reads CAWISAGLSSGANVLTF. The CDR3 region has the DNA TGTGCCTGGATCTCGGCGGGATTGAGCTCTGGGGCCAACGTCCTGACTTTC.

The rearrangement joins TRBV27 to TRBJ2-1; perhaps TRBD2 as D (6 bases). The V gene lost 6 bases and the J gene lost 4 bases, with 19 bases spanning the gap. CDR3 length: 16 amino acids. The germline CDR1 and CDR2 sequences are MNHEY and SMNVEV (reference sequence). CDR3 residues: CASRPPRLGSYNEQFF. CDR3 DNA: TGTGCCAGCAGACCCCCTCGACTAGGATCTTACAATGAGCAGTTCTTC.

The gene calls are TRBV4-1 and TRBJ2-7; D is undetermined. The V end was cut by 3 bases, the J end by 0 bases, with 9 bases between. CDR1 is MGHRA, CDR2 YSYEKL, per germline. The CDR3 sequence is 14 residues long. This CDR3 reads CASSHGAGSYEQYF. CDR3 nucleotides: TGCGCCAGCAGCCACGGTGCAGGCTCCTACGAGCAGTACTTC.

This clone has a single count. The J gene is TRBJ1-1, the V gene TRBV5-1, with a weak D call TRBD1 (6 bases). Germline CDR1 reads SGHRS; CDR2 reads YFSETQ. The CDR3 has 15 amino acids. Trimming shortened V by 3 bases and J by 0 bases, and 12 bases separated the two germline ends. The CDR3 region has the DNA TGCGCCAGCAGCTCTGGGGGGGCCCTGAACACTGAAGCTTTCTTT. This gives the protein CASSSGGALNTEAFF.